A selection of T cell receptor beta chains follows, all from one sample in a study of blood T cell repertoires in COVID-19. TCRdb keeps only in-frame clones here, not all; method: immunoSEQ multiplex PCR. The sample yields approximately 140,000 clones, around 84% seen once. The sequencing input was PBMCs or T cells enriched from blood (not recorded which). These receptors were obtained from a man aged 40-49 years with acute COVID-19. CDR3s include the opening cysteine and the closing phenylalanine or tryptophan. The D gene is left open where the match is weak. Rows give clone size only sometimes, using once, few, many, or a class for an expanded clone.

TRBD1,TRBV10-3,16,TRBJ2-2,NA,TGTGCCATCAGTGATTCCGGGACAGCGAACACCGGGGAGCTGTTTTTT,CAISDSGTANTGELFF
NA,TRBV7-9,12,TRBJ1-5,NA,TGTGCCAGCAGCTTGGGGGGTAAGCCCCAGCATTTT,CASSLGGKPQHF
NA,TRBV6-5,14,TRBJ1-1,NA,TGTGCCAGCAGTTATAGAGGGAGGGTAGCTGAAGCTTTCTTT,CASSYRGRVAEAFF
NA,TRBV5-1,15,TRBJ1-1,NA,TGCGCCAGCAGCTCCGGGGGGCAGGGGAGCACTGAAGCTTTCTTT,CASSSGGQGSTEAFF
TRBD1,TRBV24-1,15,TRBJ2-2,NA,TGTGCCACCAGCCTGACAGGGGACAACACCGGGGAGCTGTTTTTT,CATSLTGDNTGELFF
NA,TRBV27,17,TRBJ1-6,NA,TGTGCCAGCAGTTTTGATCAGGGTTCCAGGGTGGTATCACCCCTCCACTTT,CASSFDQGSRVVSPLHF
TRBD1,TRBV5-5,16,TRBJ2-7,NA,TGTGCCAGCAGCGCACACGGACAGGGTATTTCGTACGAGCAGTACTTC,CASSAHGQGISYEQYF
TRBD2,TRBV7-9,15,TRBJ2-1,NA,TGTGCCAGCAGCTTAGATGCGGGAGTCTACAATGAGCAGTTCTTC,CASSLDAGVYNEQFF
NA,TRBV6-5,15,TRBJ2-2,NA,TGTGCCAGCAGTTCCCCGGGACTCAACACCGGGGAGCTGTTTTTT,CASSSPGLNTGELFF
NA,TRBV5-1,14,TRBJ2-3,NA,TGCGCCAGCAGCTCAGTAGCTAGCACAGATACGCAGTATTTT,CASSSVASTDTQYF
TRBD1,TRBV20-1,11,TRBJ1-2,NA,TGCAGTGCTTGGACAGGGGGAGGCTACACCTTC,CSAWTGGGYTF
NA,TRBV19,13,TRBJ2-3,NA,TGTGCCTCCACGGACACCCACACAGATACGCAGTATTTT,CASTDTHTDTQYF
TRBD2,TRBV7-2,16,TRBJ2-1,NA,TGTGCCAGCAGTTCCCCGGGACTAGCGGCCGTGGGCGAGCAGTTCTTC,CASSSPGLAAVGEQFF
TRBD1,TRBV27,17,TRBJ1-5,NA,TGTGCCAGCAGTTCCGGGACAGGGGGTTATAGCAATCAGCCCCAGCATTTT,CASSSGTGGYSNQPQHF
TRBD1,TRBV2,15,TRBJ2-2,NA,TGTGCCAGCAGCGGACAGGGACGGTCCACCGGGGAGCTGTTTTTT,CASSGQGRSTGELFF
NA,TRBV6-1,17,TRBJ1-2,NA,TGTGCCAGCAGTGATCCAGGGGCCCCCCCTCGAGGCTATGGCTACACCTTC,CASSDPGAPPRGYGYTF
TRBD1,TRBV6-6,15,TRBJ1-3,NA,TGTGCCAGCACCTTGACAGGGAGAAGTGGAAACACCATATATTTT,CASTLTGRSGNTIYF
NA,TRBV28,13,TRBJ1-1,NA,TGTGCCAGCATTCCCTCGGCGGGAACTGAAGCTTTCTTT,CASIPSAGTEAFF
TRBD1,TRBV6-5,13,TRBJ1-2,NA,TGTGCCAGCAGAAGACAGGGGGCAGATGGCTACACCTTC,CASRRQGADGYTF
TRBD2,TRBV27,13,TRBJ2-7,few,TGTGCCAGCAGACAGACCGGGGGGGACGAGCAGTACTTC,CASRQTGGDEQYF
NA,TRBV3-1/TRBV3-2,13,TRBJ1-3,NA,TGTGCCAGCAGCCAAGGGGGAGAAAACACCATATATTTT,CASSQGGENTIYF
TRBD2,TRBV27,14,TRBJ2-2,NA,TGTGCCAGCAGTTTGGGAGGGATCACCGGGGAGCTGTTTTTT,CASSLGGITGELFF
TRBD2,TRBV11-2,16,TRBJ2-1,NA,TGTGCCAGCAGCTTAGGAATAGCGGGGGACTACAATGAGCAGTTCTTC,CASSLGIAGDYNEQFF
TRBD2,TRBV6-5,13,TRBJ2-7,NA,TGTGCCAGCAGTTATTTGAGCGGGAGCGAGCAGTACTTC,CASSYLSGSEQYF
NA,TRBV28,13,TRBJ2-1,NA,TGTGCCAGCAGACTGGGACTTTCCAATGAGCAGTTCTTC,CASRLGLSNEQFF